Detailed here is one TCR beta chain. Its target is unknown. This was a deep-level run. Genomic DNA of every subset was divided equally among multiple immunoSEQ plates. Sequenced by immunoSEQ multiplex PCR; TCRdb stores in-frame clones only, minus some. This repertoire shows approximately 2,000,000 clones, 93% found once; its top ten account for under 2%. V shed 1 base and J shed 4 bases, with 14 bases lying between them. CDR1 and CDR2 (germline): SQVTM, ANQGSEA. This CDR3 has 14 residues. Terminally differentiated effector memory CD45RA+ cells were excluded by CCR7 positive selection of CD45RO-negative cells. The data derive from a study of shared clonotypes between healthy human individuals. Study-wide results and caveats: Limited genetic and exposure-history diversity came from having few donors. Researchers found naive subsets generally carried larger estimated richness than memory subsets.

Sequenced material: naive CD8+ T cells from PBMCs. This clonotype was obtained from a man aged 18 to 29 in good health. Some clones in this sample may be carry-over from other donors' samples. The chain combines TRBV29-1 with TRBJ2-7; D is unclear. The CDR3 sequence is CSVEGGGPQYEQYF. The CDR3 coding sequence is TGCAGCGTTGAAGGGGGTGGACCACAGTACGAGCAGTACTTC.